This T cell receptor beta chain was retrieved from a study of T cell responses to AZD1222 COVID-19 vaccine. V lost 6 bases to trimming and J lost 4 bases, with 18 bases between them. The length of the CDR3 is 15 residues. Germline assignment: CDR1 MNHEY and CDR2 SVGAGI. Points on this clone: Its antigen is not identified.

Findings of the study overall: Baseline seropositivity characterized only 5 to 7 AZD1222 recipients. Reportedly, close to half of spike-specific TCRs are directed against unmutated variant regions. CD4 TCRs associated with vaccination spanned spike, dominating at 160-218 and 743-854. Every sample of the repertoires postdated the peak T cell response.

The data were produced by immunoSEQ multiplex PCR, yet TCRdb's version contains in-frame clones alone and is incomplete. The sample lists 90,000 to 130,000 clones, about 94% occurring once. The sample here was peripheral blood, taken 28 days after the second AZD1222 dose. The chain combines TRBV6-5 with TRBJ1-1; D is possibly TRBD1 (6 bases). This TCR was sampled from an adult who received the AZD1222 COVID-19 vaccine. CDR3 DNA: TGTGCCAGCAGCCCAGATGGGGGCGCGTTCACTGAAGCTTTCTTT. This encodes CASSPDGGAFTEAFF.